The present entry profiles one TCR beta chain with its context. Original processing methods: Scientists estimated how many nucleated cells there were by amplifying reference gene primers. Sequenced by immunoSEQ multiplex PCR; TCRdb stores in-frame clones only, minus some. V and J calls and clone size follow that table, whereas D and trimming were derived from the DNA. The profile shows over 200,000 clones, approximately 90% of them singletons. While infection was still active, Seattle patients were enrolled and then followed longitudinally. The entry originates in a study of blood T cell repertoires in COVID-19. Across the whole study: Sites in the United States, Italy and Spain provided acute and convalescent COVID-19 samples. Sources were T cells, B-cell-depleted T cells, or PBMCs; the material itself was cDNA or gDNA.

The CDR3 sequence is 13 residues long. The germline V gene encodes CDR1 MNHEY and CDR2 SVGAGI. V shed 2 bases, J shed 10 bases, and the junction held 6 bases outside the gene matches. The sequencing input was peripheral blood. The TCR comes from a man in his thirties or forties with COVID-19, enrolled during active disease. The chain employs TRBV6-5 and TRBJ1-2; 8 positions agree with TRBD1. The CDR3 DNA sequence: TGTGCCAGCAGTTACACTTTGGACAGGGACTACACCTTC. Its translation: CASSYTLDRDYTF.